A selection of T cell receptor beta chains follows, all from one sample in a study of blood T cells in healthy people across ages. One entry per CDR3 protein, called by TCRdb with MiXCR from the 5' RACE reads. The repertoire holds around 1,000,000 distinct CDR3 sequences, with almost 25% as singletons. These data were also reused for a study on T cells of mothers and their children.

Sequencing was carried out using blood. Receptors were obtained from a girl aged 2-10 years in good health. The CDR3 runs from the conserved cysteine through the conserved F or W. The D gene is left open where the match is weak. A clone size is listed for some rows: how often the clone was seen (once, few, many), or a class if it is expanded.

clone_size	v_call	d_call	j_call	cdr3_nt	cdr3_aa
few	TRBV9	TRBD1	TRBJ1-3	TGTGCCAGCAGCGTAGGGACAGGGGGTGGAAACACCATATATTTT	CASSVGTGGGNTIYF
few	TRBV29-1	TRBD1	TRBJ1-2	TGCAGCGTTGGAAAAGTGACGGGACAGGACTTCGGATCCTCTGGCGGCTACACCTTC	CSVGKVTGQDFGSSGGYTF
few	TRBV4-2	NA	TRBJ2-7	TGTGCCAGCAGCCAGGAAACCTACGAGCAGTACTTC	CASSQETYEQYF
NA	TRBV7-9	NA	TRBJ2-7	TGTGCCAGCAGCTACGATGGTGACTACGAGCAGTACTTC	CASSYDGDYEQYF
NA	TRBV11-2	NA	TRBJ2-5	TGTGCCAGCAGCTTAGATAGTAGAGAGTCTCCGGGAGAGACCCAGTACTTC	CASSLDSRESPGETQYF
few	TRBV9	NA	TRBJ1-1	TGTGCCAGCAGCGTCAGGAACCTGAACACTGAAGCTTTCTTT	CASSVRNLNTEAFF
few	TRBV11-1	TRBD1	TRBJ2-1	TGTGCCAGCAGTCTTATGAGGACAGGGTGGATGGGCAATGAGCAGTTCTTC	CASSLMRTGWMGNEQFF
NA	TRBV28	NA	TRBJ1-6	TGTGCCAGCTTAAGAGGAGGGAGGGCTGGTAATTCACCCCTCCACTTT	CASLRGGRAGNSPLHF
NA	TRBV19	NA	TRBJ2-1	TGTGCCAGTAGTATAGACGGGGCAGTTCTTATACAGTTCTTC	CASSIDGAVLIQFF
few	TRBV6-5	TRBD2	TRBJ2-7	TGTGCCAGCAGTCGCTCGGGACTAGCGGCCTACGAGCAGTACTTC	CASSRSGLAAYEQYF
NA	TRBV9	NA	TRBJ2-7	TGTGCCAGCAGCGTACGGGGGAGTGACGACGAGCAGTACTTC	CASSVRGSDDEQYF
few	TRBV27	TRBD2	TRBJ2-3	TGTGCCAGCAGTCCCGGGGTAGCGGGGGGCACAGATACGCAGTATTTT	CASSPGVAGGTDTQYF
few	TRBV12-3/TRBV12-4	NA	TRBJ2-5	TGTGCCAGCAGTGCCTTCTCTTTCAAGGAGACCCAGTACTTC	CASSAFSFKETQYF
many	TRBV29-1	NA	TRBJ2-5	TGCAGCGTTGAAGATGGTCTAGCGAGAGAGACCCAGTACTTC	CSVEDGLARETQYF
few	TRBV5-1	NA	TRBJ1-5	TGCGCCAGCAGCTTGGAAGGCTCGGGCAGTCAGCCCCAGCATTTT	CASSLEGSGSQPQHF
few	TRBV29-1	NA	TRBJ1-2	TGCAGCGTTGAGTCGGAAGGCTTCGGTTTAGGCTACACCTTC	CSVESEGFGLGYTF
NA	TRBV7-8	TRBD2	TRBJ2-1	TGTGCCAGCAGCCTGGGACTAGATCCCTACAATGAGCAGTTCTTC	CASSLGLDPYNEQFF
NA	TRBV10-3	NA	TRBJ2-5	TGTGCCATCAGCCCCACGGGGGTCCAAGAGACCCAGTACTTC	CAISPTGVQETQYF